This T cell receptor beta chain was sequenced during a study of glioma-infiltrating T cells after dendritic cell vaccination (dated by TCRdb to between 2015 and 2016). As for the study more broadly: A cohort of approximately 15 glioblastoma patients from Phase I and II dendritic cell vaccination trials was included, of whom 9 were newly diagnosed and 6 had recurrent disease. Between 2003 and 2012, patients were given autologous tumor lysate-pulsed dendritic cell vaccination. To make the vaccine, monocyte-derived dendritic cells were cultured for 7 to 8 days with IL-4 and GM-CSF and then pulsed overnight with autologous tumor lysate. Three intradermal dendritic cell vaccine injections were administered to patients at biweekly intervals in the arm below the axilla. In glioblastoma patients vaccinated with dendritic cells, deep sequencing of TCR beta CDR3 regions served to measure tumor-infiltrating lymphocyte content and to compare repertoires between tumor and blood. TCR sequencing metrics, including TIL content and tumor-blood repertoire overlap, were correlated with survival after dendritic cell vaccination.

The immunoSEQ assay amplified TCRB CDR3 regions from roughly 2 micrograms of genomic DNA, or from all available DNA when less than that amount was available. For multiplex PCR, 60 forward primers for TCR V beta segments and 13 reverse primers for J beta segments were used. Synthetic control templates were spiked into each sample at limiting dilution to estimate reads per starting template. The Illumina HiSeq System generated sequencing reads of 87 bp. The original pipeline was this. To remove PCR and sequencing errors, closely related sequences were merged with a nearest neighbor algorithm. TCR overlap was measured as the percentage of unique tumor TCR beta sequences that were also present in the peripheral blood of the same patient. The source is immuneACCESS, and TCRdb retained only in-frame sequences with V and J called. Part of the clones is not carried over; for the studies checked, unresolved V genes explain less than half of this, and the remainder is unexplained. V and J calls plus clone size are reproduced from that table; the DNA served to infer D and trimming. The sample has approximately 67,000 clones on record, 80% to 85% of them singletons. The ten biggest clones cover 7% to 9% of the sample.

Per the germline V gene, MGHDK is the CDR1 and SYGVNS is the CDR2. V loses 4 bases of germline sequence and J loses 2 bases, and the interval between the two ends is 12 bases. The CDR3 has 14 amino acids, counting the end cysteine and phenylalanine. The read is trimmed to its CDR3 DNA, 42 bases read in frame from base 1. The full study reports these points: TCR clonality showed no direct relationship with survival, which suggests that a diverse polyclonal response may be important. The cohort was small and heterogeneous, and full blood and tumor sets were available for few patients, with initial-recurrent tumor pairs available for even fewer patients. The three-group TCR overlap response model was described as speculative and requiring prospective validation. After dendritic cell vaccination, a higher estimated pretreatment TIL content predicted longer time to progression and longer overall survival.

Details on this clone: No antigen is known for it. Base quality data are lacking; no much larger clone is found one base away.

Patients were selected on the basis of adequate residual fresh-frozen tumor tissue and more than two years of available survival data. An isocitrate dehydrogenase mutation was not carried by any of the glioblastoma patients, although molecular status was otherwise variable. PBMC were collected before vaccination, two weeks after the third vaccination, and at tumor progression if tumor progression occurred. The Qiagen DNeasy Blood extraction Kit was used for extraction of genomic DNA. Sequencing was performed on blood, taken before dendritic cell vaccination. The receptor's source is a human donor with glioblastoma. This sequence uses TRBV25-1 and TRBJ2-7; a tentative D match to TRBD1 spans 7 bases. The nucleotides read TGTGCCAGCAGTGGGGGGGACAGAGCCTACGAGCAGTACTTC. Translated, this is CASSGGDRAYEQYF.